The present T cell receptor (beta chain) was sequenced within a study of cytomegalovirus exposure and HLA in healthy donors. Trimming took 6 bases from V and 0 from J, leaving 15 bases between them. This CDR3 comprises 15 residues. CDR1 is MDHEN, CDR2 SYDVKM, per germline. Comments on this clone: The antigen is undetermined.

At sampling all donors were nominally healthy, likely with unrecorded immune exposures. Study-wide results and caveats: Highly shared variants forming one cluster were likely a sequencing artifact.

PCR primers comprised 60 Vbeta and 13 Jbeta primers. Authors' processing steps: In a later analysis, of 70 million to 85 million unique beta chains, about 12 million appeared in at least two donors. Libraries were prepared by immunoSEQ multiplex PCR; TCRdb keeps only in-frame clonotypes and omits some of them. Clone size and the V and J calls come from that table; the DNA yielded D and trimming. The data hold over 90,000 clones, with about 62% observed a single time. The chain is built from TRBV28 and TRBJ2-7; the D is unclear. The origin of this receptor is a human donor in good health. Input material: PBMCs. CDR3 protein: CASRNPGGSSYEQYF. DNA for the CDR3: TGTGCCAGCAGAAATCCGGGTGGAAGCTCCTACGAGCAGTACTTC.